A selection of T cell receptor beta chains follows, all from one sample in a study of a mutant IDH1 vaccine in newly diagnosed glioma. TCRdb's table, derived via immunoSEQ multiplex PCR, lists solely in-frame clones and lacks some. This sample carries about 52,000 clones, over 75% of them seen once, and the ten largest clones take 4% to 5.5%. Antigen specificity for these receptors is unknown. The source was PBMCs, collected from a glioma patient whose treatment included an IDH1 peptide vaccine. The receptors derive from a woman aged 40 to 50 with glioma. Some clones in this sample may be carry-over from other donors' samples. Both conserved end residues are part of each CDR3. Each record gives: J gene, D gene, V gene, clone size, CDR3 DNA, CDR3 protein. The D gene is left open where the match is weak. Some rows have no size entry. The others give once, few or many, or a class for an expanded clone.

TRBJ2-7 NA TRBV9 NA TGTGCCAGCAGCGTATTGCCGGGACCTGACCACGAGCAGTACTTC CASSVLPGPDHEQYF
TRBJ1-2 NA TRBV21-1 NA TGTGCCAGCAGCAAATCAGGGACAGGGGGCGCGTATGGCTACACCTTC CASSKSGTGGAYGYTF
TRBJ1-2 NA TRBV7-9 NA TGTGCCAGCAGTTCGACCCCCGCGGCTAATGGCTACACCTTC CASSSTPAANGYTF
TRBJ2-3 NA TRBV6-1 NA TGTGCCAGCAGTGAACAAAAAGGCCGACTCACAGATACGCAGTATTTT CASSEQKGRLTDTQYF
TRBJ1-1 TRBD1 TRBV19 NA TGTGCCAGTAGTCTCCGACAGGGGACGGAAGGAGCTTTCTTT CASSLRQGTEGAFF
TRBJ1-5 NA TRBV19 NA TGTGCCAGCCAAAGAGGGGTCGGTCAGCCCCAGCATTTT CASQRGVGQPQHF
TRBJ1-1 TRBD1 TRBV7-2 NA TGTGCCAGCAGCCCCCAGACAGGGTTGAGGACTGAAGCTTTCTTT CASSPQTGLRTEAFF
TRBJ1-4 NA TRBV5-1 few TGCGCCAGCGGTAATACAGGACTGTTTTTT CASGNTGLFF
TRBJ2-5 TRBD2 TRBV14 NA TGTGCCAGCAGCCTCCTAGCGGGGGTAGGGACCCAGTACTTC CASSLLAGVGTQYF
TRBJ1-6 NA TRBV5-6 NA TGTGCCAGCAGCCAGAATTCACCCCTCCACTTT CASSQNSPLHF
TRBJ2-7 NA TRBV18 NA TGTGCCAGCTCACCCGGACCAGGGGCCTTTGAAATCATGTACTTC CASSPGPGAFEIMYF
TRBJ2-1 NA TRBV6-4 few TGTGCCAGCAGTGACTCAGTATACAATGAGCAGTTCTTC CASSDSVYNEQFF
TRBJ2-1 NA TRBV30 once TGTGCCTGGAGTACAGTAGAACCCGTTTACAATGAGCAGTTCTTC CAWSTVEPVYNEQFF
TRBJ1-2 NA TRBV5-1 NA TGCGCCAGCAGCTTGGTCTCAGATAGGAATGGCTACACCTTC CASSLVSDRNGYTF
TRBJ2-2 TRBD2 TRBV10-3 NA TGTGCCATCCTTTACTTTCAAACCGGGACTAGCGGGGGTGATGGCACCGGGGAGCTGTTTTTT CAILYFQTGTSGGDGTGELFF
TRBJ2-7 TRBD2 TRBV11-2 NA TGTGCCAGCAGCTTAGATGATCCGTCGGGGACTAGGAACGAGCAGTACTTC CASSLDDPSGTRNEQYF
TRBJ1-3 NA TRBV30 NA TGTGCCTGGAGTGTACGGGGAGGGAACTTTGCTGGAAACACCATATATTTT CAWSVRGGNFAGNTIYF
TRBJ1-1 NA TRBV5-5 NA TGTGCCAGCAGCCCCCCGGCGGGAAACACTGAAGCTTTCTTT CASSPPAGNTEAFF
TRBJ1-1 NA TRBV25-1 few TGTGCCAGCACCCTTGGGGGTCTGAACACTGAAGCTTTCTTT CASTLGGLNTEAFF
TRBJ1-1 NA TRBV7-9 NA TGTGCCAGCAACCGGGGTAGGGCTGAAGCTTTCTTT CASNRGRAEAFF
TRBJ2-3 NA TRBV7-6 NA TGTGCCAGCAGCTCCCTTACGACAGATACGCAGTATTTT CASSSLTTDTQYF
TRBJ1-1 TRBD1 TRBV19 NA TGTGCCAGTACCCCTCTGATGACAGGGGGTAAGACTGAAGCTTTCTTT CASTPLMTGGKTEAFF
TRBJ1-2 NA TRBV29-1 few TGCAGCACTTCTGGGGACGGCACTAACTATGGCTACACCTTC CSTSGDGTNYGYTF
TRBJ2-3 TRBD1 TRBV7-9 once TGTGCCAGCAGCTTAGCCGTGGAGGACAGGGGGCTAATAGATACGCAGTATTTT CASSLAVEDRGLIDTQYF
TRBJ1-1 NA TRBV29-1 NA TGCAGCGTTGTTTGGGGGGCCGCTGAAGCTTTCTTT CSVVWGAAEAFF
TRBJ1-4 NA TRBV5-1 NA TGCGCCAGCAGCTTTTCACGGGGAAACGAAAAACTGTTTTTT CASSFSRGNEKLFF
TRBJ2-3 TRBD2 TRBV2 NA TGTGCCAGGGGACTAGCGGGGGGGCATTGGGATACGCAGTATTTT CARGLAGGHWDTQYF
TRBJ2-2 NA TRBV18 NA TGTGCCAGCTCACCAACAGGCGGGACCGGGGAGCTGTTTTTT CASSPTGGTGELFF
TRBJ2-1 NA TRBV6-6 few TGTGCCAGCAGCCCCCGGGATGAGCAGTTCTTC CASSPRDEQFF
TRBJ1-1 NA TRBV27 NA TGTGCCAGCACCTCTCAGTTTCGTCTCATGAACACTGAAGCTTTCTTT CASTSQFRLMNTEAFF
TRBJ1-1 NA TRBV2 NA TGTGCCAGCAGTCTGACGGGGAACACTGAAGCTTTCTTT CASSLTGNTEAFF
TRBJ1-2 TRBD1 TRBV5-4 NA TGTGCCAGCAGCACGGACAGGGTAGGGGGCTACACCTTC CASSTDRVGGYTF
TRBJ1-5 NA TRBV19 NA TGTGCCAGTAGATACCGGGACACCCCGAATCAGCTCCAGCATTTT CASRYRDTPNQLQHF
TRBJ2-2 NA TRBV5-1 NA TGCGCCAGCAGCTCCGGGCCCTCCGAGGGGGAGCTGTTTTTT CASSSGPSEGELFF
TRBJ1-4 TRBD1 TRBV7-9 few TGTGCCAGCAGCTTAGATCGGACAGGGATTAATGAAAAACTGTTTTTT CASSLDRTGINEKLFF